The TCR beta chain under discussion was sequenced for a study of blood T cell repertoires in COVID-19. Study at large: PBMCs, B-cell-depleted T cells, or T cells provided the cDNA or gDNA that made up the material.

In the source study's methods: Estimates of nucleated cell counts were drawn from the amplification of reference gene primers. Profiled with immunoSEQ multiplex PCR; TCRdb holds only in-frame clones, not every one. V and J calls plus clone size are reproduced from that table; the DNA served to infer D and trimming. The table records about 140,000 clones, approximately 88% of them present only once. The source is a human donor in a cohort sampled during active COVID-19. Sequencing input: peripheral blood.

Here the CDR3 reads CASSMMSGNNQPQHF. As DNA, the CDR3 is TGTGCCAGTAGTATGATGTCAGGGAACAATCAGCCCCAGCATTTT. The chain links TRBV19 to TRBJ1-5; D is possibly TRBD1 (5 bases). The germline V gene has CDR1 LNHDA and CDR2 SQIVND (reference sequence). V shed 3 bases and J shed 3 bases, with 12 bases lying between them. This CDR3 has 15 residues.